One sample yielded the 17 T cell receptor beta chains listed below, sequenced in a study of T cell responses to AZD1222 COVID-19 vaccine. The repertoire was sequenced with immunoSEQ multiplex PCR; TCRdb's copy has only in-frame clones and lacks some. The table has 130,000 or so clones, 93% seen once. Sequencing used peripheral blood, obtained on day 0 of AZD1222 vaccination. The receptors stem from an adult in good health.

This chain uses TRBV15 with TRBJ2-3, with 9 bases aligning to TRBD1. The germline V gene has CDR1 LNHNV and CDR2 YYDKDF (reference sequence). Unmatched junction bases numbered 10, after V lost 8 bases and J lost 4 bases. The CDR3 runs 15 residues. The CDR3 protein is CATSFRDREADTQYF. CDR3 coding DNA: TGTGCCACCTCTTTCCGGGACAGGGAAGCAGATACGCAGTATTTT.

The chain uses TRBV4-1 and TRBJ2-7; 10 positions agree with TRBD1. The CDR3 has 14 residues. The V segment lost 3 bases and the J segment 3 bases; nucleotides outside the gene matches: 2. Germline V gene data show CDR1 as MGHRA and CDR2 as YSYEKL. Here the CDR3 reads CASSQGQGFYEQYF. The CDR3 region has the DNA TGCGCCAGCAGCCAGGGACAGGGGTTCTACGAGCAGTACTTC.

The V gene is TRBV6-5, the J gene TRBJ1-2; a weak D match, TRBD1 (6 bases). Germline loops: CDR1 MNHEY, CDR2 SVGAGI. The CDR3 contains 14 residues. Trimming removed 8 bases at V and 5 bases at J, with 18 bases between. CDR3 sequence reads: CASSLQGSLYGYTF. The CDR3 bases are TGTGCCAGCTCTCTCCAGGGGAGTTTATATGGCTACACCTTC.

The V and J genes are TRBV19 and TRBJ2-1, with 11 bases matching TRBD2. V lost 8 bases to trimming and J lost 2 bases; unmatched junction nucleotides: 5. The CDR3 covers 15 residues. Per germline, CDR1 LNHDA and CDR2 SQIVND (reference sequence). CDR3 DNA sequence: TGTGCCAGTGGAGGGACTAGCGGTCCCTACAATGAGCAGTTCTTC. Protein product: CASGGTSGPYNEQFF.

Only one count was recorded for this clone. The rearrangement links TRBV10-3 to TRBJ2-2; 8 bases line up with TRBD2. This CDR3 spans 16 amino acids. Germline-derived CDR1 and CDR2 are ENHRY and SYGVKD. V lost 4 bases to trimming and J lost 0 bases; unmatched junction nucleotides: 4. The CDR3 bases are TGTGCCATCAGTGCCAGCGGGGGCCCGAACACCGGGGAGCTGTTTTTT. It translates to CAISASGGPNTGELFF.

This chain joins TRBV19 and TRBJ1-1; D possibly corresponds to TRBD1 (6 bases). The germline V gene has CDR1 LNHDA and CDR2 SQIVND (reference sequence). The V end lost 7 bases, the J end lost 0 bases, and 18 bases lay between the germline ends. The CDR3 has 16 amino acids. The CDR3 region has the DNA TGTGCCAGTACAAAAAAGCGGGGGGCACTGAACACTGAAGCTTTCTTT. It codes for CASTKKRGALNTEAFF.

This chain links TRBV19 with TRBJ2-2; D possibly corresponds to TRBD1 (5 bases). This CDR3 contains 15 residues. CDR1 LNHDA and CDR2 SQIVND come from the germline V gene (reference sequence). V was shortened by 6 bases and J by 6 bases, with 17 bases between the two germline ends. The CDR3 protein is CASRGRDLRAGELFF. For the CDR3, the DNA is TGTGCCAGTAGAGGGCGAGATCTCAGGGCCGGGGAGCTGTTTTTT. The full variable domain, its missing parts supplied by reference TRBV19 and TRBJ2-2, is DGGITQSPKYLFRKEGQNVTLSCEQNLNHDAMYWYRQDPGQGLRLIYYSQIVNDFQKGDIAEGYSVSREKKESFPLTVTSAQKNPTAFYLCASRGRDLRAGELFFGEGSRLTVL.

V gene TRBV3-1 (or the pseudogene TRBV3-2) combines with J gene TRBJ2-1; TRBD2 might be the D (5 bases). Germline assignment: CDR1 LGHDT and CDR2 YNNKEL (reference sequence). The CDR3 loop spans 16 amino acids. V was pared by 4 bases and J by 1 base, with 14 bases between. CDR3 protein: CASSPFLRGSYNEQFF. CDR3 sequence (DNA): TGTGCCAGCAGCCCGTTTTTGAGAGGGTCCTACAATGAGCAGTTCTTC.

This chain joins TRBV27 and TRBJ2-2; 8 bases map to TRBD2. Trimming removed 4 bases from V and 6 bases from J; junction bases left unmatched: 4. CDR3 length: 14 amino acids. The germline V gene encodes CDR1 MNHEY and CDR2 SMNVEV (reference sequence). CDR3 DNA sequence: TGTGCCAGCAGTTCTTTAGCGGGACCCGGGGAGCTGTTTTTT. It yields the protein CASSSLAGPGELFF.

V is TRBV18 and J is TRBJ2-3, with TRBD1 identical over 12 bases. This CDR3 contains 19 residues. The trim removed 3 bases at V and 1 base at J, leaving 11 bases unmatched. In germline, CDR1 is KGHSH, CDR2 LQKENI. CDR3 nucleotide sequence: TGTGCCAGCTCACCTATCACCGGGACAGGGGGCGCAGGCACAGATACGCAGTATTTT. This gives the protein CASSPITGTGGAGTDTQYF.

This clone was observed once. V is TRBV7-9 and J is TRBJ2-7; maybe TRBD1 (6 bases). V was pared by 4 bases and J by 2 bases, with 15 bases between. CDR1 and CDR2 from the germline V gene are SEHNR and FQNEAQ (reference sequence). CDR3 length: 15 residues. In DNA, the CDR3 is TGTGCCAGCAGCTCAAGACAGGCCCTCCCCTACGAGCAGTACTTC. Translated, it gives CASSSRQALPYEQYF.

The chain has TRBV14 and TRBJ1-4; weak D call: TRBD1 (5 bases). Germline V lookup: CDR1 SGHDN, CDR2 FVKESK. V lost 0 bases to trimming and J lost 10 bases, with 9 bases between them. The CDR3 is 13 amino acids. Here the CDR3 DNA reads TGTGCCAGCAGCCAAGATGCTGGGGGAAAACTGTTTTTT. It encodes CASSQDAGGKLFF.

The chain links TRBV10-3 to TRBJ1-1; D ambiguous. This CDR3 spans 13 amino acids. The germline V gene encodes CDR1 ENHRY and CDR2 SYGVKD. Trimming shortened V by 2 bases and J by 0 bases, and 4 bases separated the two germline ends. The CDR3 DNA is TGTGCCATCAGTGAGAGACTGAACACTGAAGCTTTCTTT. Translation: CAISERLNTEAFF.

The chain links TRBV19 to TRBJ2-1; TRBD1 might be the D (6 bases). Germline V gene sequence: CDR1 LNHDA, CDR2 SQIVND (reference sequence). There are 11 residues in the CDR3. Trimming removed 3 bases at V and 9 bases at J, with 6 bases between. Written as DNA, the CDR3 is TGTGCCAGTAGTATCAGGGGTGAGCAGTTCTTC. Its protein product is CASSIRGEQFF.

The chain carries TRBV5-1 and TRBJ2-6; 8 bases align to TRBD1. From germline, CDR1 is SGHRS and CDR2 YFSETQ. Germline trimming cut 2 bases from V and 3 bases from J; bases unmatched to any gene: 4. The CDR3 extends over 16 amino acids. CDR3 bases: TGCGCCAGCAGCTTTCAGGGGGCGCTTGGGGCCAACGTCCTGACTTTC. Its translation is CASSFQGALGANVLTF.

The V and J genes are TRBV6-1 and TRBJ2-4; the D is unclear. CDR1 is MNHNS and CDR2 is SASEGT in the germline V gene. V was clipped by 3 bases and J by 2 bases, with 5 bases between them. The CDR3 has 13 residues. In DNA form, the CDR3 reads TGTGCCAGCAGTGATCTTACCAAAAACATTCAGTACTTC. Amino acid sequence: CASSDLTKNIQYF.

The chain uses TRBV5-6 and TRBJ2-4; tentative D call: TRBD1 (6 bases). The CDR3 covers 15 residues. Germline V CDR1 and CDR2: SGHDT, YYEEEE. The V and J ends lost 4 bases and 12 bases respectively, with 23 bases between them. The CDR3 loop reads CASSHYRALIGSQYF. CDR3 DNA: TGTGCCAGCAGCCACTACAGGGCCCTCATCGGAAGTCAGTACTTC.